One sample yielded the 30 T cell receptor beta chains listed below, sequenced in a study of T cell repertoires in cytomegalovirus infection. TCRdb recomputed calls from the reads with MiXCR, one row per CDR3 protein. The table shows about 160,000 distinct CDR3 sequences, with roughly 17% occurring only once. Sequencing was performed on CD8+ T cells from PBMCs. The receptor set was obtained from a human donor in good health (CMV status not recorded). Some clones in this sample may be carry-over from other donors' samples.

The chain links TRBV24-1 to TRBJ1-5; tentative D call: TRBD1 (6 bases). Per germline, CDR1 KGHDR and CDR2 SFDVKD. The CDR3 spans 15 residues. CDR3: CAPSESDSPYQPQHF. Here the CDR3 DNA reads TGTGCACCCAGTGAGTCGGACAGCCCCTATCAGCCCCAGCATTTT.

This clonotype was counted a few times. V usage is TRBV7-8 and J usage is TRBJ2-3; no firm D call. V was shortened by 5 bases and J by 6 bases, with 9 bases between the two germline ends. Germline V lookup: CDR1 SGHVS, CDR2 FQNEAQ. The CDR3 is made up of 12 amino acids. In nucleotides, the CDR3 is TGTGCCAGCAGCCCGGTCGGGGATACGCAGTATTTT. Protein sequence: CASSPVGDTQYF.

The V call is TRBV7-8, the J call TRBJ1-2; 10 bases are a match to TRBD1. V trimming: 1 base; J trimming: 6 bases; junction bases outside the gene matches: 5. The CDR3 contains 15 residues. The germline gives CDR1 SGHVS, CDR2 FQNEAQ. CDR3 region: CASSLGGDRGDGYTF. The CDR3 DNA is TGTGCCAGCAGCTTAGGAGGGGACAGGGGAGATGGCTACACCTTC. The full variable domain, in which reference TRBV7-8 and TRBJ1-2 provide the parts outside the CDR3, is GAGVSQSPRYKVAKRGQDVALRCDPISGHVSLFWYQQALGQGPEFLTYFQNEAQLDKSGLPSDRFFAERPEGSVSTLKIQRTQQEDSAVYLCASSLGGDRGDGYTFGSGTRLTVV.

The J gene is TRBJ2-1, the V gene TRBV19, with 7 bases aligning to TRBD2. V trimming: 5 bases; J trimming: 6 bases; junction bases outside the gene matches: 7. This CDR3 is 14 amino acids long. Germline V gene lookup returns CDR1 LNHDA and CDR2 SQIVND (reference sequence). As DNA, the CDR3 is TGTGCCAGTAGTCTTCGGGACTATATCAATGAGCAGTTCTTC. It translates to CASSLRDYINEQFF.

This chain uses TRBV19 with TRBJ2-3; D uncertain. CDR3 length: 15 amino acids. The V gene lost 10 bases and the J gene lost 2 bases, with 19 bases spanning the gap. From germline, CDR1 is LNHDA and CDR2 SQIVND (reference sequence). CDR3 in DNA: TGTGCCACCGCGACGGATAACAGCCTCACAGATACGCAGTATTTT. This translates into CATATDNSLTDTQYF.

The chain links TRBV6-2 or TRBV6-3 to TRBJ2-3, with 8 bases matching TRBD2. Germline-derived CDR1 and CDR2 are MNHEY and SVGEGT. The CDR3 has 17 residues. The V and J ends lost 4 bases and 3 bases, in that order; junction bases with no gene match: 12. CDR3 residues: CASSSPGGGGGTDTQYF. CDR3 DNA sequence: TGTGCCAGCAGTTCCCCCGGGGGGGGCGGTGGGACAGATACGCAGTATTTT.

This clonotype was counted a few times. This chain joins TRBV6-5 and TRBJ1-1, with 9 nucleotides matching TRBD1. This CDR3 spans 15 amino acids. V was clipped by 6 bases and J by 1 base; unmatched bases: 6. CDR1 MNHEY and CDR2 SVGAGI come from the germline V gene. CDR3 bases: TGTGCCAGCAGCCTCGGGACAGGGTGGAACACTGAAGCTTTCTTT. Translated: CASSLGTGWNTEAFF.

This chain connects TRBV28 to TRBJ2-2; possibly TRBD1 for D (6 bases). V lost 1 base, J lost 1 base, and 10 bases lay in between. This CDR3 has 16 amino acids. CDR1 is MDHEN and CDR2 is SYDVKM in the germline V gene. The CDR3 protein is CASSLLQGLNTGELFF. The CDR3, as DNA: TGTGCCAGCAGTTTATTGCAGGGGTTGAACACCGGGGAGCTGTTTTTT. The variable domain in full, completed from reference TRBV28 and TRBJ2-2, reads DVKVTQSSRYLVKRTGEKVFLECVQDMDHENMFWYRQDPGLGLRLIYFSYDVKMKEKGDIPEGYSVSREKKERFSLILESASTNQTSMYLCASSLLQGLNTGELFFGEGSRLTVL.

As concerns this clonotype: The missing conserved phenylalanine or tryptophan at the end of this CDR3 makes a read error likely. The chain combines TRBV11-2 with TRBJ2-7; a weak D match, TRBD2 (6 bases). In germline, CDR1 is SGHAT, CDR2 FQNNGV. The V gene lost 5 bases and the J gene lost 6 bases, with 17 bases spanning the gap. The CDR3 has 14 residues. For the CDR3, the DNA is TGTGCCAGCAGCCCCCCCGGGAGCCGGCGCGAGCAGTACTTG. As protein: CASSPPGSRREQYL.

This clonotype was seen ten or more times. The CDR3 spells CASSSPRQSTYEQYF. The CDR3 nucleotides are TGTGCCAGCAGTTCGCCTCGCCAAAGTACCTACGAGCAGTACTTC. The rearrangement uses TRBV28 and TRBJ2-7, with D hard to call. V dropped 4 bases and J dropped 2 bases, with 15 bases sitting between them. The CDR3 is 15 amino acids. CDR1 and CDR2 from the germline V gene are MDHEN and SYDVKM.

This clonotype occurred a few times. The chain combines TRBV6-2 or TRBV6-3 with TRBJ2-5; D perhaps matches TRBD1 (5 bases). The CDR3 has 16 residues. Trimming cost V 2 bases and J 3 bases, with 16 bases left between them. Germline V CDR1 and CDR2: MNHEY, SVGEGT. The CDR3 nucleotides read TGTGCCAGCAGTTACCCGGCTGACAGTCCGGAAGAGACCCAGTACTTC. Translated, it gives CASSYPADSPEETQYF.

The genes are TRBV28 and TRBJ1-2; D is ambiguous. V lost 5 bases and J lost 3, with 10 bases in between. CDR3 length: 13 residues. Germline CDR1 MDHEN, CDR2 SYDVKM. The CDR3 spells CASSRAQDYGYTF. The CDR3 DNA is TGTGCCAGCAGTCGGGCTCAGGACTATGGCTACACCTTC.

J is TRBJ2-1 and V is TRBV15, with TRBD2 matching over 13 bases. CDR1 and CDR2 from the germline V gene are LNHNV and YYDKDF (reference sequence). CDR3 size: 18 residues. J was trimmed by 2 bases and V by 5 bases; bases with no gene match: 9. CDR3 region: CATSSGLAGAPPYNEQFF. DNA for the CDR3: TGTGCCACCAGCTCAGGACTAGCGGGAGCTCCCCCCTACAATGAGCAGTTCTTC.

The V and J genes are TRBV7-8 and TRBJ2-5; the match to TRBD2 covers 9 bases. The V and J ends lost 5 bases and 5 bases, in that order; junction bases with no gene match: 9. The CDR3 is made up of 15 amino acids. Germline V lookup: CDR1 SGHVS, CDR2 FQNEAQ. In nucleotides, the CDR3 is TGTGCCAGCAGCCCCCAGGCGGGGGGGGGGGAGACCCAGTACTTC. Amino acid sequence: CASSPQAGGGETQYF.

This clonotype was picked up a small number of times. This chain uses TRBV7-2 with TRBJ1-5; 8 bases are a match to TRBD1. Trimming removed 5 bases from V and 5 bases from J; junction bases left unmatched: 11. Germline V gives CDR1 SGHTA, CDR2 FQGNSA. This CDR3 has 16 amino acids. CDR3 bases: TGTGCCAGCAGCCCCCAGACCCACAGGGGGGATCAGCCCCAGCATTTT. Translation: CASSPQTHRGDQPQHF.

CDR3 DNA sequence: TGTGCCAGCAGCTTAGCGGAGCAGAACCCCTACAATGAGCAGTTCTTC. Its protein is CASSLAEQNPYNEQFF. The rearrangement uses TRBV7-6 and TRBJ2-1; D unresolved. CDR1 and CDR2 (germline): SGHVS, FNYEAQ. The CDR3 consists of 16 residues. V shed 0 bases and J shed 2 bases, with 11 bases lying between them.

This clonotype was detected ten times or more. This chain connects TRBV7-2 to TRBJ1-5; the D gene is possibly TRBD1 (5 bases). Per the germline V gene, CDR1 is SGHTA and CDR2 is FQGNSA. The CDR3 is 15 amino acids. V was trimmed by 1 base and J by 5 bases, leaving 12 bases between them. CDR3: CASSLVVWGDQPQHF. The CDR3 nucleotides are TGTGCCAGCAGCTTAGTGGTTTGGGGGGATCAGCCCCAGCATTTT.

This clonotype was recorded a few times. The V call is TRBV7-8, the J call TRBJ2-1; D remains unclear. Between the trimmed V and J ends, which lost 5 bases and 10 bases, there was a span of 21 bases. The CDR3 is 15 amino acids. Germline V gives CDR1 SGHVS, CDR2 FQNEAQ. The CDR3 is CASSPSKYRPWEQFF. The CDR3 DNA sequence: TGTGCCAGCAGCCCCTCTAAATACCGTCCTTGGGAGCAGTTCTTC.

This clonotype was found a few times. The chain combines TRBV20-1 with TRBJ2-3; the D call may be TRBD1 or TRBD2 (5 bases each). Germline CDR1 DFQATT, CDR2 SNEGSKA (reference sequence). The CDR3 totals 13 residues. Deletions cut 6 bases from V and 5 bases from J, with 15 bases between. CDR3 region: CSAVPGSLDTQYF. As DNA, the CDR3 is TGCAGTGCCGTACCAGGGAGCTTAGATACGCAGTATTTT.

V usage is TRBV6-4 and J usage is TRBJ2-1; D is uncertain. Germline CDR1 and CDR2: MRHNA and SNTAGT. The CDR3 loop spans 13 amino acids. V lost 7 bases and J lost 10, with 17 bases in between. The CDR3 here is CASTPQAGREQFF. In DNA, the CDR3 is TGTGCCAGCACTCCCCAGGCCGGTCGGGAGCAGTTCTTC.

The chain recombines TRBV6-2 or TRBV6-3 with TRBJ1-5, with D unresolved. The CDR3 extends over 15 amino acids. V was shortened by 8 bases and J by 4 bases, with 18 bases between the two germline ends. CDR1 and CDR2 from the germline V gene are MNHEY and SVGEGT. CDR3 loop: CASCPRGGSNQPQHF. The CDR3 bases are TGTGCCAGCTGCCCTCGGGGAGGTTCTAATCAGCCCCAGCATTTT.

This chain connects TRBV9 to TRBJ2-7; the match to TRBD2 covers 8 bases. The length of the CDR3 is 15 residues. The V gene's germline CDR1 is SGDLS and CDR2 YYNGEE. V trimming: 3 bases; J trimming: 2 bases; junction bases outside the gene matches: 7. The DNA of the CDR3 is TGTGCCAGCAGCGCTGGGAGCGGGAGTACCTACGAGCAGTACTTC. This translates into CASSAGSGSTYEQYF.

This clonotype has at least ten counts. This chain connects TRBV7-8 to TRBJ1-2, with 12 bases identical to TRBD1. Per germline, CDR1 SGHVS and CDR2 FQNEAQ. Trimming removed 10 bases from V and 6 bases from J; junction bases left unmatched: 3. This CDR3 contains 12 residues. The chain's CDR3 is CAKGQGANGYTF. The CDR3 region has the DNA TGTGCCAAGGGACAGGGGGCGAATGGCTACACCTTC.

The rearrangement uses TRBV4-1 and TRBJ2-1; the match to TRBD2 covers 11 bases. The CDR3 runs to 17 residues. Germline-derived CDR1 and CDR2 are MGHRA and YSYEKL. V shed 4 bases and J 5 bases; nucleotides not matched to a gene: 10. CDR3 loop: CASSLHPGTSGNNEQFF. CDR3 in DNA: TGCGCCAGCAGCCTACACCCCGGGACTAGCGGAAACAATGAGCAGTTCTTC.

The table lists this clonotype with a few counts. V is TRBV7-6 and J is TRBJ2-1; D unclear. This CDR3 spans 13 amino acids. Germline CDR1 and CDR2: SGHVS and FNYEAQ. V gave up 5 bases and J gave up 3 bases, with 8 bases separating them. The CDR3 DNA sequence: TGTGCCAGCAGCCCATCGGTCTACAATGAGCAGTTCTTC. The encoded protein is CASSPSVYNEQFF.

CDR3 bases: TGTGCCAGCAGTTTTCGGACAGGGCGCGATGAGCAGTTCTTC. It is translated as CASSFRTGRDEQFF. This chain uses TRBV6-5 with TRBJ2-1, with TRBD1 identical over 8 bases. Trimming cost V 4 bases and J 8 bases; bases outside gene matches: 7. The CDR3 consists of 14 residues. Germline-derived CDR1 and CDR2 are MNHEY and SVGAGI.

This clonotype was observed a handful of times. This sequence joins TRBV19 and TRBJ2-1, with no clear D. The CDR3 runs to 12 residues. Trimming took off 3 bases at V and 6 bases at J, with 6 bases between the two ends. The germline V gene encodes CDR1 LNHDA and CDR2 SQIVND (reference sequence). CDR3 region: CASSISINEQFF. In nucleotides, the CDR3 is TGTGCCAGTAGTATCAGCATCAATGAGCAGTTCTTC. The variable domain in full, completed from reference TRBV19 and TRBJ2-1, reads DGGITQSPKYLFRKEGQNVTLSCEQNLNHDAMYWYRQDPGQGLRLIYYSQIVNDFQKGDIAEGYSVSREKKESFPLTVTSAQKNPTAFYLCASSISINEQFFGPGTRLTVL.

J is TRBJ1-1 and V is TRBV27; the D is unclear. CDR3 length: 13 amino acids. Deletions cut 0 bases from V and 5 bases from J, with 7 bases between. Germline CDR1 reads MNHEY; CDR2 reads SMNVEV (reference sequence). The CDR3 nucleotides are TGTGCCAGCAGTTTATCGTATGTGACTGAAGCTTTCTTT. Translation: CASSLSYVTEAFF.

This clonotype was detected a few times. This chain joins TRBV7-9 and TRBJ2-7; possibly TRBD1 for D (6 bases). This CDR3 has 15 amino acids. The V gene's germline CDR1 is SEHNR and CDR2 FQNEAQ (reference sequence). V was pared by 4 bases and J by 6 bases, with 19 bases between. DNA for the CDR3: TGTGCCAGCAGCTACGATTTTACTTCAGGGGTCGAGCAGTACTTC. This translates into CASSYDFTSGVEQYF.

V and J are TRBV2 and TRBJ2-1; 10 bases line up with TRBD2. V was clipped by 10 bases and J by 7 bases; unmatched bases: 7. Germline CDR1 SNHLY, CDR2 FYNNEI. This CDR3 has 13 amino acids. CDR3 residues: CAISGGAGNEQFF. The CDR3 coding sequence is TGTGCCATCAGCGGGGGGGCCGGGAATGAGCAGTTCTTC.